This TCR beta chain was captured in a study of metastatic and nonmetastatic thyroid tumors. Study context: Thyroid patients, malignant and benign, had repertoires compared across blood and tumor or nodule tissue.

Germline CDR1 is SGDLS and CDR2 is YYNGEE. CDR3 size: 16 residues. Authors' data handling: Across clinicopathological groups, CDR3 differences served as the basis for building a distant-metastasis classifier for papillary thyroid cancer. TCRdb ran MiXCR on the PCR reads. These V and J calls derive from TCRdb rather than the authors' analysis. The sample lists fewer than 40,000 clones; 33% were seen once. Points on this clone: At one of its ends the junction is not consistent with the germline gene, which may arise from a read error.

Thyroid surgery was preceded by no treatment in any patient. The chain recombines TRBV9 with TRBJ1-5; D gene unclear. This sequence originates from a female donor with papillary thyroid cancer or a benign thyroid nodule (not recorded which). Some clones in this sample may be carry-over from other donors' samples. Sequenced sample: tumor tissue. In DNA, the CDR3 is TGTGCCAACAGCCCAATTCCTCAACGTAACCGTCAGCCCCAGCATTTT. This codes for CANSPIPQRNRQPQHF.